This TCR beta chain was obtained from a study of blood T cells in healthy people across ages. A second PCR, run for roughly 7 to 11 cycles, used a sample-barcoded 5' primer plus a J-beta primer mix. TCRdb passed the 5' RACE reads through MiXCR, listing each CDR3 protein once. The sample contains over 1,200,000 distinct CDR3 sequences, almost 60% of which appear only once. Germline V gives CDR1 SQVTM, CDR2 ANQGSEA. This CDR3 is 17 amino acids long. Unmatched junction bases numbered 10, after V lost 0 bases and J lost 1 base. The chain recombines TRBV29-1 with TRBJ2-7, with 9 bases identical to TRBD2. The TCR was taken from a man aged 18 to 29 in good health. Sequencing input: blood. The CDR3 protein is CSVEEFPGLATSYEQYF. CDR3 sequence (DNA): TGCAGCGTTGAAGAATTCCCGGGACTAGCTACTTCCTACGAGCAGTACTTC.